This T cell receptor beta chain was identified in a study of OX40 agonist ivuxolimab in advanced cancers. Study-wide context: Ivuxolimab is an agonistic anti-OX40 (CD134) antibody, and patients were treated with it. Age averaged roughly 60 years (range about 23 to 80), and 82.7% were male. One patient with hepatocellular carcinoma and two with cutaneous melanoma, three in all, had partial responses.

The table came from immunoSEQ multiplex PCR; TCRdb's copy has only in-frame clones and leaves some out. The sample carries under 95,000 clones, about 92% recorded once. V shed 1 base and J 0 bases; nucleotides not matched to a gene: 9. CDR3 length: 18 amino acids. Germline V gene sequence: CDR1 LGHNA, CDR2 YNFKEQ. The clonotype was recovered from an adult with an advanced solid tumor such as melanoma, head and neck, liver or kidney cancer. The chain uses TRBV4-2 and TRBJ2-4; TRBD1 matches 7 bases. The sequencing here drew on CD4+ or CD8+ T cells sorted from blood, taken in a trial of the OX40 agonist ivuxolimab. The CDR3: CASSQGPGQNLAKNIQYF. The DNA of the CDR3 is TGTGCCAGCAGCCAAGGCCCGGGACAGAATCTAGCCAAAAACATTCAGTACTTC.